This T cell receptor beta chain is drawn from a study of blood T cell repertoires in COVID-19. The trim removed 6 bases at V and 5 bases at J, leaving 10 bases unmatched. Per germline, CDR1 SNHLY and CDR2 FYNNEI. The CDR3 has 15 residues. This table comes from immunoSEQ multiplex PCR, and its TCRdb copy is limited to in-frame clones, with some not included. The sample holds 150,000 to 200,000 clones, 88% seen once. This clone was detected a few times. The chain has TRBV2 and TRBJ1-5; 7 bases are a match to TRBD1. Material for sequencing was PBMCs or T cells enriched from blood (not recorded which). This TCR derives from a woman aged 45-59 years who had recovered from COVID-19. CDR3 region: CASRLRDSSHQPQHF. DNA of the CDR3: TGTGCCAGCAGATTACGGGACAGTTCACATCAGCCCCAGCATTTT.